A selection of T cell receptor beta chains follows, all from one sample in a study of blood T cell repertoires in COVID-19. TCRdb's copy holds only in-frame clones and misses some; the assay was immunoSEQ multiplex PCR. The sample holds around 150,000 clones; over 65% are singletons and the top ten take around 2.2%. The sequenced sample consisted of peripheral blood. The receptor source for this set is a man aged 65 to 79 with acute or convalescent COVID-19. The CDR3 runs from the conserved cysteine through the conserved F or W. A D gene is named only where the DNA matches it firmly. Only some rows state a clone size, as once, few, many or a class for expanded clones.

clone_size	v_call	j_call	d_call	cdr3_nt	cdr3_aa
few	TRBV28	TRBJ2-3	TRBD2	TGTGCCAGCAGGCTGACTAGCGGGAGGAGGGTCACAGATACGCAGTATTTT	CASRLTSGRRVTDTQYF
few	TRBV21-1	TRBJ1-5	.	TGTGCCAGCAGCAAAGCCGGAGGGGAAGATCAGCCCCAGCATTTT	CASSKAGGEDQPQHF
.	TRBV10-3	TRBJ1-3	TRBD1	TGTGCCATCAGCGGACCGGGACAGGGCTCTGGAAACACCATATATTTT	CAISGPGQGSGNTIYF
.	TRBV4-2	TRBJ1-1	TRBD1	TGTGCCAGCAGCCAAGAGGCACAGGGGGCACAAATGAACACTGAAGCTTTCTTT	CASSQEAQGAQMNTEAFF
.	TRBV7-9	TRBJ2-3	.	TGTGCCAGCAGCTTTAGCGGCGGGCAGTATTTT	CASSFSGGQYF
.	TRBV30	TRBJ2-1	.	TGTGCCTGGAGCGAGGGGGACAATGAGCAGTTCTTC	CAWSEGDNEQFF
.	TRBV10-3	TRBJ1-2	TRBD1	TGTGCCATCAGTGAGTCTAGACAGGGAACCTATGGCTACACCTTC	CAISESRQGTYGYTF
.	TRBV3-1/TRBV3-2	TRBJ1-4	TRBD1	TGTGCCAGCAGCCCACAGGGACAGGGAGGCGAAAAACTGTTTTTT	CASSPQGQGGEKLFF
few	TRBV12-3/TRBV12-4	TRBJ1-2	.	TGTGCCAGCAGTCTGTGGACAGCCACGGCAGCCTTC	CASSLWTATAAF
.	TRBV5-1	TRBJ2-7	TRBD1	TGCGCCAGCAGCTTGGATACAGGGGGGAGGTACGAGCAGTACTTC	CASSLDTGGRYEQYF
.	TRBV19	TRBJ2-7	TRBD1	TGTGCCAGTAGTATAGGAGGCCAGGGGGCCTACGAGCAGTACTTC	CASSIGGQGAYEQYF
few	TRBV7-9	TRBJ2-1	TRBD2	TGTGCCAGCAGTCCAGGAGAGCGGGGGGGTGAGCAGTTCTTC	CASSPGERGGEQFF
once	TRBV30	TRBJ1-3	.	TGTGCCTGGAGATCCAATGCGCGAAACACCATATATTTT	CAWRSNARNTIYF
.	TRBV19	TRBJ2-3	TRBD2	TGTGCCAGTAGTATATCGGCGGGAGGTGAGACAGATACGCAGTATTTT	CASSISAGGETDTQYF
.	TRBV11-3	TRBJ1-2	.	TGTGCCAGCAGCCTCGGGGGGGCGAACACCACCTTC	CASSLGGANTTF
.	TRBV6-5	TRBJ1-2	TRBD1	TGTGCCAGCAGTTACCTGGCAGGGGGCGTAAGGGGCTACACCTTC	CASSYLAGGVRGYTF
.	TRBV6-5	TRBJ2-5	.	TGTGCCAGCAGTTACGGGGGGTGGGGGAGCCAAGAGACCCAGTACTTC	CASSYGGWGSQETQYF
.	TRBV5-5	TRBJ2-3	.	TGTGCCAGCAGCTTGGACGGGGTCAGCACAGATACGCAGTATTTT	CASSLDGVSTDTQYF
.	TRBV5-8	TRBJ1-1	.	TGTGCCAGCAGCTTCTACACTGAAGCTTTCTTT	CASSFYTEAFF
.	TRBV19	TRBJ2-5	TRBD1	TGTGCCAGTAGTACAACAGGGGTTACGGAGACCCAGTACTTC	CASSTTGVTETQYF
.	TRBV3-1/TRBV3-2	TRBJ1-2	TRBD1	TGTGCCAGCAGCCCAGGGGGCTCGAGAGGCTACACCTTC	CASSPGGSRGYTF
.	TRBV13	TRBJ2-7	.	TGTGCCAGCAGCTTCGGGACAACCACCCCCATCGAGCAGTACTTC	CASSFGTTTPIEQYF
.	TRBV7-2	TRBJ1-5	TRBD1	TGTGCCAGCAGCTTAGGGGGGACAGCGAATCAGCCCCAGCATTTT	CASSLGGTANQPQHF
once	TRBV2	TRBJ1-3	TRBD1	TGTGCCAGCCGTACCGACACAGGGGGAGGAAACACCATATATTTT	CASRTDTGGGNTIYF
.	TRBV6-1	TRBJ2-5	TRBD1	TGTGCCAGCAGTGAAGATGGGACAGGGGGCCGGGGGACCCAGTACTTC	CASSEDGTGGRGTQYF
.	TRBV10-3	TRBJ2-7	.	TGTGCCATCAGTGAGCGAGAAGGGGTGGTCGACGAGCAGTACTTC	CAISEREGVVDEQYF
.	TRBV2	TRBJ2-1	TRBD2	TGTGCCAGCAGTAAGGAAAGAAGGACTAGCGGTAAAAATGAGCAGTTCTTC	CASSKERRTSGKNEQFF
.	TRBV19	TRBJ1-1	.	TGTGCCAGTAGTACCCGCAGTGAAGCTTTCTTT	CASSTRSEAFF
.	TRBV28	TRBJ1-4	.	TGTGCCAGCAGTTTTCGGTCCGGGGAGGAAAAACTGTTTTTT	CASSFRSGEEKLFF
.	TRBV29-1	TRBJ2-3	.	TGCAGCGTTGAAGGACCCGGACAGAAGAGCACAGATACGCAGTATTTT	CSVEGPGQKSTDTQYF
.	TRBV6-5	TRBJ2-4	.	TGTGCCGGCAAGGGGGAAAACATTCAGTACTTC	CAGKGENIQYF
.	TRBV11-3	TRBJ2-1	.	TGTGCCAGCAGCTTAAGCGGGCTCAATGAGCAGTTCTTC	CASSLSGLNEQFF
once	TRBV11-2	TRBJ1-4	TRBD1	TGTGCCAGCAGCTTAGTGACAGGGGGAAATGAAAAACTGTTTTTT	CASSLVTGGNEKLFF